What follows is one T cell receptor (beta chain) and its context. Its specificity is not known. At one end, the junction sequence differs from germline, possibly due to a read error. Profiled with immunoSEQ multiplex PCR; TCRdb holds only in-frame clones, not every one. The repertoire holds under 35,000 clones, with around 80% as singletons. This sample is part of a study of T cells in localized non-small cell lung cancer. Study conclusions and caveats: Uninvolved adjacent lung showed the highest T cell clonality, exceeding tumor.

Germline CDR1 and CDR2: MNHNS and SASEGT. CDR3 length: 13 residues. The specimen comprised peripheral blood, sampled before any cancer treatment. The rearrangement uses TRBV6-1 and TRBJ2-3; D unresolved. The clonotype was recovered from a male donor older than 55 with stage III squamous cell lung carcinoma. CDR3 sequence: CASNERRQAPQYF. CDR3 bases: TGTGCCAGCAATGAACGCCGGCAGGCACCGCAGTATTTT.